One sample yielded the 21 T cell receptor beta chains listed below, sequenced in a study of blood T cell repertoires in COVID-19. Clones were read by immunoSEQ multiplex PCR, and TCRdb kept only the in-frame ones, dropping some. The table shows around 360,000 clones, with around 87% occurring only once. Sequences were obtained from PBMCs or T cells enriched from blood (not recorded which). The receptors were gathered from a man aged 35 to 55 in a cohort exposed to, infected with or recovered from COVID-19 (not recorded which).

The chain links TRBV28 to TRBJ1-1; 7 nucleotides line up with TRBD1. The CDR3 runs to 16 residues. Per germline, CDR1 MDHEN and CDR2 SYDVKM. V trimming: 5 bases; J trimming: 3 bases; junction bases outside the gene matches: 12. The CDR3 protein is CASSPATGNAYTEAFF. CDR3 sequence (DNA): TGTGCCAGCAGTCCAGCGACAGGGAATGCGTACACTGAAGCTTTCTTT.

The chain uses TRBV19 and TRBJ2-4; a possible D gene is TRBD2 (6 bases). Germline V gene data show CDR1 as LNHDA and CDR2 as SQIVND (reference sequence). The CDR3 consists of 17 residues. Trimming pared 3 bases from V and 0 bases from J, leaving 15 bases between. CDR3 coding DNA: TGTGCCAGTAGTATCGGTGTATCGGGGGAAGCCAAAAACATTCAGTACTTC. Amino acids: CASSIGVSGEAKNIQYF.

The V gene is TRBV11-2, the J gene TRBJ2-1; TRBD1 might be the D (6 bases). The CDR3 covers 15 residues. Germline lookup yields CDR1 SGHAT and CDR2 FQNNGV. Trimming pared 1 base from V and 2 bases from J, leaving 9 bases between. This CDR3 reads CASSLGGHTYNEQFF. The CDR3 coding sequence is TGTGCCAGCAGCTTAGGGGGACACACCTACAATGAGCAGTTCTTC.

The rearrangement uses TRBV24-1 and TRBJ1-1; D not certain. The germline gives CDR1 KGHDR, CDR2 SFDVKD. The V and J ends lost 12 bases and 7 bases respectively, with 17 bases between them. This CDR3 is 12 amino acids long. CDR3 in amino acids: CAPIGGSNEAFF. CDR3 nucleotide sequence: TGTGCCCCAATCGGAGGGAGTAATGAAGCTTTCTTT.

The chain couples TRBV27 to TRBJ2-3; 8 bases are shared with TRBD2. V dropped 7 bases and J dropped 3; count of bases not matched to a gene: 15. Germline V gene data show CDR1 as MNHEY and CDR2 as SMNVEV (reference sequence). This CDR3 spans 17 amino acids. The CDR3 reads CASISRGLAGITDTQYF. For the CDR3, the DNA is TGTGCCAGCATTTCCCGGGGATTAGCGGGGATAACAGATACGCAGTATTTT.

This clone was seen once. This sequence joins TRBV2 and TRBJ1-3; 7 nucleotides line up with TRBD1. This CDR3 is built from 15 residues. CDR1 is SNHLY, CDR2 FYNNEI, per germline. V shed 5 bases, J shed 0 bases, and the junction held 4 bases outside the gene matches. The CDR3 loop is CASSSTGNSGNTIYF. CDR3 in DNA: TGTGCCAGCAGTTCGACAGGGAACTCTGGAAACACCATATATTTT.

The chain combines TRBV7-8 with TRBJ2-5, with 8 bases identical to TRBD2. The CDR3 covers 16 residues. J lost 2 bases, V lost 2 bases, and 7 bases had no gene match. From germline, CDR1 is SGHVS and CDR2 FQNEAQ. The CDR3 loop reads CASSLMVSSGQETQYF. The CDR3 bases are TGTGCCAGCAGCTTAATGGTTTCTAGCGGGCAAGAGACCCAGTACTTC. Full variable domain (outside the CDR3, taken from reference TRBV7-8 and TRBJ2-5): GAGVSQSPRYKVAKRGQDVALRCDPISGHVSLFWYQQALGQGPEFLTYFQNEAQLDKSGLPSDRFFAERPEGSVSTLKIQRTQQEDSAVYLCASSLMVSSGQETQYFGPGTRLLVL.

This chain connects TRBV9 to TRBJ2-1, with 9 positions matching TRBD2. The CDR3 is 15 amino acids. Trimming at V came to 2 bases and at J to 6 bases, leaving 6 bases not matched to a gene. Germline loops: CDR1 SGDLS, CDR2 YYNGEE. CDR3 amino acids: CASSVSLAGSNEQFF. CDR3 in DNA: TGTGCCAGCAGCGTTTCCCTAGCGGGAAGCAATGAGCAGTTCTTC.

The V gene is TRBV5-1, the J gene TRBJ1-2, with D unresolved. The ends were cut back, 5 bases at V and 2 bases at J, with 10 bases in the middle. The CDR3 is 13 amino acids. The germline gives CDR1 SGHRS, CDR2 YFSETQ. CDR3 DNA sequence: TGCGCCAGCAGGACAATATCCAACTATGGCTACACCTTC. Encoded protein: CASRTISNYGYTF.

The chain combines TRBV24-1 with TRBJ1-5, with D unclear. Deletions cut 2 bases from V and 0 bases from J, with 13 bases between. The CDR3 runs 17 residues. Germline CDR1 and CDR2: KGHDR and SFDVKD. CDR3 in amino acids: CATSDSSGEYSNQPQHF. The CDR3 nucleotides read TGTGCCACCAGTGATTCCTCCGGGGAGTATAGCAATCAGCCCCAGCATTTT.

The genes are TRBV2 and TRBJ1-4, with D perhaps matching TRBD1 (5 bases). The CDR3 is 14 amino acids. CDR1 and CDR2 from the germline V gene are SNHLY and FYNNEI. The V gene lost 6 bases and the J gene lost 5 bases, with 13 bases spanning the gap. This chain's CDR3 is CASSVGLTNEKLFF. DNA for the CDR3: TGTGCCAGCAGCGTGGGACTTACAAATGAAAAACTGTTTTTT.

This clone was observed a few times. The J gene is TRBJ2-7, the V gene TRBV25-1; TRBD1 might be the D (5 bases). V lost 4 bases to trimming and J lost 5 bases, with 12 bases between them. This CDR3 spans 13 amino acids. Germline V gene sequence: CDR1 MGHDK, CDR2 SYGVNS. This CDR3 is CASSGTDSHEQYF. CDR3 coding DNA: TGTGCCAGCAGTGGGACCGACAGCCACGAGCAGTACTTC.

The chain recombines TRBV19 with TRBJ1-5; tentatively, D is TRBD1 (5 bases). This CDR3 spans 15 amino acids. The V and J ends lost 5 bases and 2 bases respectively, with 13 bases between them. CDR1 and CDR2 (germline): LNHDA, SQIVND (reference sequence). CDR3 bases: TGTGCCAGTAGTTATAAAGGGGAGGGCAATCAGCCCCAGCATTTT. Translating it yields CASSYKGEGNQPQHF.

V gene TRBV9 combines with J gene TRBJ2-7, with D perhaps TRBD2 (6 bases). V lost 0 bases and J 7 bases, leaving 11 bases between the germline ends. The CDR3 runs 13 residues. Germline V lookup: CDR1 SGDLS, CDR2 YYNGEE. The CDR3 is CASSVVMAGEQYF. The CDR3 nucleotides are TGTGCCAGCAGCGTAGTGATGGCGGGGGAGCAGTACTTC.

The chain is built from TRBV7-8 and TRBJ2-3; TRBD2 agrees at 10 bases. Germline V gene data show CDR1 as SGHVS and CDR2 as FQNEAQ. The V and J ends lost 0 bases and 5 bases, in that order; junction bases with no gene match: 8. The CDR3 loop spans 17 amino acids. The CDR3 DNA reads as TGTGCCAGCAGCTTAGCGCGTAGCGGGAGGCGGGTAGATACGCAGTATTTT. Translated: CASSLARSGRRVDTQYF.

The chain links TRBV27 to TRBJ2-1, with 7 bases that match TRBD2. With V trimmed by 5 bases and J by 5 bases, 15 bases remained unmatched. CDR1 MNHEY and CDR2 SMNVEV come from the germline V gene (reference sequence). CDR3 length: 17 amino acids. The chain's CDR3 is CASSPYFREGTHNEQFF. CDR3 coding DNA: TGTGCCAGCAGTCCCTACTTTAGGGAGGGTACCCACAATGAGCAGTTCTTC.

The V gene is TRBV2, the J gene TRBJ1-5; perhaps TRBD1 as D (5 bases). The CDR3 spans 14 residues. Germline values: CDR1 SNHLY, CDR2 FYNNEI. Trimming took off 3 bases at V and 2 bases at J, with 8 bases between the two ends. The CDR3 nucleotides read TGTGCCAGCAGTGATAGGGGCGGCAATCAGCCCCAGCATTTT. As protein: CASSDRGGNQPQHF.

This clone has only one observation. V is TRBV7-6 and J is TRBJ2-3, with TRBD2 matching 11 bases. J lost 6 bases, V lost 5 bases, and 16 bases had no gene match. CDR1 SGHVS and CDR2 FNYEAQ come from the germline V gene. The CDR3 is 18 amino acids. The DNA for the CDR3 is TGTGCCAGCAGCCTTACCCCCAAAGGACTAGCGGGCGTCGATACGCAGTATTTT. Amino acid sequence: CASSLTPKGLAGVDTQYF.

CDR3 sequence (DNA): TGTGCCACCAGCCAGGGGTACACTGAAGCTTTCTTT. Protein product: CATSQGYTEAFF. V is TRBV15 and J is TRBJ1-1, with TRBD1 as a possible D gene (6 bases). V was cut by 5 bases and J by 3 bases, with 7 bases left in between. This CDR3 comprises 12 residues. Germline values: CDR1 LNHNV, CDR2 YYDKDF (reference sequence).

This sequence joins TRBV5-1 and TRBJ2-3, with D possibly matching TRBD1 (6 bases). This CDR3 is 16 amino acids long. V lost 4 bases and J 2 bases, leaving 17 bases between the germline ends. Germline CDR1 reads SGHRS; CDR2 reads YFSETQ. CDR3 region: CASSALRDTITDTQYF. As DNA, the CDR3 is TGCGCCAGCAGCGCGCTGAGGGACACGATCACAGATACGCAGTATTTT.

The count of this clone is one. Here the CDR3 DNA reads TGTGCTAGTGGTTTGGCGGGGACAGGGGGCTACGAGCAGTACTTC. As protein: CASGLAGTGGYEQYF. V and J are TRBV12-5 and TRBJ2-7, with 11 positions matching TRBD1. Losses at the gene ends were 1 base for V and 3 bases for J; bases not matched to a gene: 2. CDR3 size: 15 residues. Germline lookup yields CDR1 LGHNT and CDR2 FRNRAP.